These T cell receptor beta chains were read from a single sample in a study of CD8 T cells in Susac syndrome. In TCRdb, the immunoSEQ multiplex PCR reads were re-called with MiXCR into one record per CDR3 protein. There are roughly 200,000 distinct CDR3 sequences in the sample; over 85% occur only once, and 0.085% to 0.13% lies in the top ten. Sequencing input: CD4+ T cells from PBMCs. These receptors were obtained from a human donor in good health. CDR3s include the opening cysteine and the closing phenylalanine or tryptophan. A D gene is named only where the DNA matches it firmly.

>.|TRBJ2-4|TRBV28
CASSPLGRNIQYF
TGTGCCAGCAGTCCCCTAGGGAGGAACATTCAGTACTTC
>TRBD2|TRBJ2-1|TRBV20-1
CSARDNRAGGTWEQFF
TGCAGTGCTAGAGATAATCGAGCGGGAGGGACGTGGGAGCAGTTCTTC
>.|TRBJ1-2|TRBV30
CAWTPAGAYGYTF
TGTGCCTGGACTCCGGCAGGGGCCTATGGCTACACCTTC
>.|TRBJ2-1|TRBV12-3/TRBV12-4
CASRESGRNEQFF
TGTGCCAGCAGAGAATCGGGGCGGAATGAGCAGTTCTTC
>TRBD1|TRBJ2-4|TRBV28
CASSLSPGQVAKNIQYF
TGTGCCAGCAGTCTATCACCGGGACAGGTAGCCAAAAACATTCAGTACTTC
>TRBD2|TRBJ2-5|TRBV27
CASSRLAGGHQETQYF
TGTGCCAGCAGCCGACTAGCGGGAGGCCACCAAGAGACCCAGTACTTC
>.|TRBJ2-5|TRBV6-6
CASSPGQGRGETQYF
TGTGCCAGCAGTCCGGGGCAGGGGAGAGGGGAGACCCAGTACTTC
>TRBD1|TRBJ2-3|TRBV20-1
CSLPSRDSATDTQYF
TGCAGTTTACCATCCCGGGACAGCGCCACAGATACGCAGTATTTT
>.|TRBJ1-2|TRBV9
CASSVEEGGKGYTF
TGTGCCAGCAGCGTAGAGGAGGGGGGAAAGGGCTACACCTTC
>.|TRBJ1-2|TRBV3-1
CASSQPQGPGYTF
TGTGCCAGCAGCCAACCTCAGGGTCCTGGCTACACCTTC
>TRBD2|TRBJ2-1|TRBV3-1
CASSQAGLAGVIEQFF
TGTGCCAGCAGCCAAGCTGGACTAGCGGGAGTCATTGAGCAGTTCTTC
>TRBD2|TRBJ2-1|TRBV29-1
CSVSGRANEQFF
TGCAGCGTTAGCGGGAGGGCCAATGAGCAGTTCTTC
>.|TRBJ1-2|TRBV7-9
CASSLGPAWGGYTF
TGTGCCAGCAGCTTGGGGCCGGCCTGGGGTGGCTACACCTTC